The 2 T cell receptor beta chains reported below all come from one sample, sequenced in a study of blood T cell repertoires in COVID-19. Using immunoSEQ multiplex PCR, the repertoire was profiled, and TCRdb retains in-frame clones only, with some absent. The table shows approximately 290,000 clones, with just over 90% occurring only once. Specimen: peripheral blood. The receptors were gathered from a woman in her thirties with COVID-19, enrolled during active disease.

The chain recombines TRBV6-1 with TRBJ1-2; maybe TRBD1 (6 bases). V gave up 1 base and J gave up 5 bases, with 14 bases separating them. Germline V gene lookup returns CDR1 MNHNS and CDR2 SASEGT. CDR3 length equals 15 residues. The CDR3 bases are TGTGCCAGCAGTGAAGGACAGGTCCGATATTATGGCTACACCTTC. This codes for CASSEGQVRYYGYTF.

The rearrangement joins TRBV14 to TRBJ2-5, with D maybe TRBD1 (6 bases). V lost 4 bases, J lost 5 bases, and 17 bases lay in between. This CDR3 contains 15 residues. Germline-derived CDR1 and CDR2 are SGHDN and FVKESK. CDR3 sequence reads: CASSRGDTLVETQYF. The CDR3 nucleotides are TGTGCCAGCAGCCGAGGGGACACCCTGGTGGAGACCCAGTACTTC.